This passage covers 5 T cell receptor beta chains from one sample sequenced in a study of blood T cells in healthy people across ages. Alongside a J-beta primer mix, a sample-barcoded 5' primer served in a second PCR lasting roughly 7 to 11 cycles. TCRdb fed the 5' RACE reads into MiXCR, producing one record per CDR3 protein. Of around 750,000 distinct CDR3 sequences listed, approximately 53% are singletons. Sequencing used blood. The receptors come from an elderly man in good health.

The chain joins TRBV25-1 to TRBJ2-5, with D uncertain. Looked up from germline, CDR1 is MGHDK and CDR2 is SYGVNS. The V gene lost 6 bases and the J gene lost 7 bases, with 12 bases spanning the gap. This CDR3 has 12 residues. This CDR3 is CASSLNPGTQYF. The CDR3 nucleotides read TGTGCCAGCAGCCTTAACCCCGGGACCCAGTACTTC.

This clonotype was recorded a few times. The chain recombines TRBV24-1 with TRBJ2-1; 7 bases line up with TRBD1. The CDR3 contains 16 residues. J gave up 6 bases and V 4 bases, and 11 bases lay outside the gene matches. The germline gives CDR1 KGHDR, CDR2 SFDVKD. CDR3 bases: TGTGCCACCAGTGACACCCGACAGGGCCATATCAATGAGCAGTTCTTC. It is translated as CATSDTRQGHINEQFF.

This clonotype was counted only a few times. In DNA form, the CDR3 reads TGCGCCAGCAGCTTAAAGGGCCTTGGGGGGAACACTGAAGCTTTCTTT. This sequence encodes CASSLKGLGGNTEAFF. J is TRBJ1-1 and V is TRBV5-1, with D perhaps matching TRBD1 (5 bases). Germline V lookup: CDR1 SGHRS, CDR2 YFSETQ. This CDR3 is 16 amino acids long. V dropped 2 bases and J dropped 1 base, with 15 bases sitting between them.

This chain links TRBV20-1 with TRBJ2-7; D remains ambiguous. The V end was cut by 0 bases, the J end by 3 bases, with 9 bases between. Germline-derived CDR1 and CDR2 are DFQATT and SNEGSKA (reference sequence). The CDR3 covers 13 residues. The CDR3 DNA is TGCAGTGCTAGAGACAACTGGGGCTACGAGCAGTACTTC. It is translated as CSARDNWGYEQYF.

Remarks on this clonotype: A much larger clone sits a single nucleotide away, making a read error possible. This chain connects TRBV5-1 to TRBJ2-5; no firm D call. Germline-derived CDR1 and CDR2 are SGHRS and YFSETQ. V lost 5 bases, J lost 11 bases, and 22 bases lay in between. The CDR3 is 14 residues long. DNA for the CDR3: TGCGCCAGCAGTGTGGAAGCCCTGTACAATGAGCAGTACTTC. It encodes CASSVEALYNEQYF.